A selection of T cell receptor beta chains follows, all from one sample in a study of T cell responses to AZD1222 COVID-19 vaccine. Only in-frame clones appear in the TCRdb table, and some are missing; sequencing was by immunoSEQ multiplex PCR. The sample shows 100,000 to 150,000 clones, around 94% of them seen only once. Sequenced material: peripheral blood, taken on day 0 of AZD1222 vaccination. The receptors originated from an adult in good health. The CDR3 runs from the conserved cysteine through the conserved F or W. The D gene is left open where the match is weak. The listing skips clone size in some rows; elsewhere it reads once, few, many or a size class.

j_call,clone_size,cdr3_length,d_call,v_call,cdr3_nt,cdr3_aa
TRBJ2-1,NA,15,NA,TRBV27,TGTGCCAGCAGTTGGACAGCTAGCTCCTACAATGAGCAGTTCTTC,CASSWTASSYNEQFF
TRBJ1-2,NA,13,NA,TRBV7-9,TGTGCCAGCAGCTATCCAGGTTCCTATGGCTACACCTTC,CASSYPGSYGYTF
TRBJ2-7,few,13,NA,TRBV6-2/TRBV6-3,TGTGCCAGCAGTTACGGAGGGAAATACGAGCAGTACTTC,CASSYGGKYEQYF
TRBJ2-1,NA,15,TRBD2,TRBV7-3,TGTGCCAGCAGCCCTAGCGGGAGGGGCTACAATGAGCAGTTCTTC,CASSPSGRGYNEQFF
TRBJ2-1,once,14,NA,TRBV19,TGTGCCAGTAGTATGTGGGGGAACTTCAATGAGCAGTTCTTC,CASSMWGNFNEQFF
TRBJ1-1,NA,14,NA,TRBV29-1,TGCAGCGTTGCGGGCCCAGGCATGAACACTGAAGCTTTCTTT,CSVAGPGMNTEAFF
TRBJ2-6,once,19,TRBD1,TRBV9,TGTGCCAGCAGCACCCGACAGGGGATCTCACTCTCTGGGGCCAACGTCCTGACTTTC,CASSTRQGISLSGANVLTF
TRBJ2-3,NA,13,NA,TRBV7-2,TGTGCCAGCAGCTTAAGGGCCCAAGATACGCAGTATTTT,CASSLRAQDTQYF
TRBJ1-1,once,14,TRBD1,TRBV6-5,TGTGCCAGCAGTTACGTTCAGGGGGCGACTGAAGCTTTCTTT,CASSYVQGATEAFF
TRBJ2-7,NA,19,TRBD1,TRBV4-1,TGCGCCAGCAGCCAAGATCGTCTCGAGCGGACAGGAGATCCCTACGAGCAGTACTTC,CASSQDRLERTGDPYEQYF
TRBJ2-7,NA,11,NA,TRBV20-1,TGCAGTGCTCGGCCTGGTTCCGAGCAGTACTTC,CSARPGSEQYF
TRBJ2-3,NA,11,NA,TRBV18,TGTGCCAGCTCACCGGAGAATACGCAGTATTTT,CASSPENTQYF
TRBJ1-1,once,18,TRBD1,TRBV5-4,TGTGCCAGCAGCTATGGGACAGTCAGACTTCTACTGAACACTGAAGCTTTCTTT,CASSYGTVRLLLNTEAFF
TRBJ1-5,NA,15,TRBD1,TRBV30,TGTGCCTGGAACGGACAGGGGTTCGGCAATCAGCCCCAGCATTTT,CAWNGQGFGNQPQHF
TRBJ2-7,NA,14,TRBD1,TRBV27,TGTGCCAGCAGCTTCGCCAGGGGGTCCTACGAGCAGTACTTC,CASSFARGSYEQYF
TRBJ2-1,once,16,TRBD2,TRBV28,TGTGCCAGCAGTCCATCTAGCGGAGGGGAGAAGAATGAGCAGTTCTTC,CASSPSSGGEKNEQFF
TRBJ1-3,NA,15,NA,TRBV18,TGTGCCAGCTCACCACAGGGGAGCTCTGGAAACACCATATATTTT,CASSPQGSSGNTIYF
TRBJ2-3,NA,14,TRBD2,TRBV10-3,TGTGCCATCAGTGGAGCGGGAACCACAGATACGCAGTATTTT,CAISGAGTTDTQYF
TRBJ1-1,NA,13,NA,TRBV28,TGTGCCAGCAGTTCCGACCCCTCCACTGAAGCTTTCTTT,CASSSDPSTEAFF
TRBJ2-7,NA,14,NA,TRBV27,TGTGCCAGCAGTTACGGACCGAGGGACTACGAGCAGTACTTC,CASSYGPRDYEQYF
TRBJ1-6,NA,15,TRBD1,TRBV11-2,TGTGCCAGCAGCTTAGAGGGGACAGGGGGTTCACCCCTCCACTTT,CASSLEGTGGSPLHF